This T cell receptor beta chain was documented in a study of tumor-infiltrating lymphocytes in primary liver carcinoma. In the study overall: Those sampled were patients whose primary liver carcinoma was treated by surgical resection. With diameters of about 4 to 11 cm, tumors were stage T1-T3 N0M0.

Both blood RNA, taken from unsorted whole blood, and germline DNA were extracted. The germline V gene encodes CDR1 SGHAT and CDR2 FQNNGV. Losses at the gene ends were 7 bases for V and 4 bases for J; bases not matched to a gene: 4. CDR3 length: 14 residues. A constant-region primer served to make TCR beta cDNA from about 500 ng total RNA. ARM-PCR was slightly modified, and three nested multiplex PCR rounds with it gave rise to the TCR beta libraries. In the first two PCR rounds, TRBV1-TRBV30 forward primers were paired with a C-beta reverse primer, and each round lasted around 10 cycles. TCRdb redid the calling of the multiplex PCR reads with MiXCR, one entry per CDR3 protein. The data show about 200,000 distinct CDR3 sequences, 65% seen once.

This chain joins TRBV11-2 and TRBJ2-3; 11 nucleotides align to TRBD2. This receptor was taken from a woman between 55 and 75 years old with primary liver carcinoma and hepatitis B virus infection. The sequenced sample consisted of peripheral blood. The CDR3 reads CASTTSGSADTQYF. The CDR3 DNA follows: TGTGCCAGCACCACTAGCGGGAGCGCAGATACGCAGTATTTT.